The 28 T cell receptor beta chains in this list originate from one sample, sequenced in a study of somatic mutations in cytotoxic T cells in rheumatoid arthritis. Measured with immunoSEQ multiplex PCR; TCRdb has only the in-frame clones, and not every one. The sample shows more than 12,000 clones, 80% to 95% of them seen only once. Sequenced material: CD4+ T cells sorted from blood. These receptor sequences come from an older man with rheumatoid arthritis.

V gene TRBV7-9 combines with J gene TRBJ1-1; D perhaps matches TRBD1 (5 bases). V lost 5 bases to trimming and J lost 0 bases, with 25 bases between them. CDR3 size: 19 residues. Per germline, CDR1 SEHNR and CDR2 FQNEAQ (reference sequence). CDR3 sequence (DNA): TGTGCCAGCAGCCCAACTGGGGGGGTGACAGAAACTATGAACACTGAAGCTTTCTTT. Its protein is CASSPTGGVTETMNTEAFF.

The V gene is TRBV2, the J gene TRBJ2-3; perhaps TRBD1 as D (6 bases). Germline V gene lookup returns CDR1 SNHLY and CDR2 FYNNEI. The CDR3 sequence is 15 residues long. Trimming left V 2 bases short and J 2 bases short, with 11 bases between. Written as DNA, the CDR3 is TGTGCCAGCAGTGAACTCGGACAGTTCACAGATACGCAGTATTTT. Its protein is CASSELGQFTDTQYF.

The chain links TRBV29-1 to TRBJ2-7, with 8 bases fitting TRBD1. V dropped 1 base and J dropped 6; count of bases not matched to a gene: 2. CDR3 length equals 12 residues. From germline, CDR1 is SQVTM and CDR2 ANQGSEA. CDR3 coding DNA: TGCAGCGTTGAAGGGACAGGGAGCGAGCAGTACTTC. Translation: CSVEGTGSEQYF.

This rearrangement joins TRBV28 to TRBJ1-1; a weak D match, TRBD1 (5 bases). V was trimmed by 5 bases and J by 5 bases, leaving 18 bases between them. Per germline, CDR1 MDHEN and CDR2 SYDVKM. The CDR3 is made up of 15 amino acids. Written as DNA, the CDR3 is TGTGCCAGCAGTGCCTCCTGGGGGGGTGGAACTGAAGCTTTCTTT. It encodes CASSASWGGGTEAFF. Variable domain in full (rest from reference TRBV28 and TRBJ1-1): DVKVTQSSRYLVKRTGEKVFLECVQDMDHENMFWYRQDPGLGLRLIYFSYDVKMKEKGDIPEGYSVSREKKERFSLILESASTNQTSMYLCASSASWGGGTEAFFGQGTRLTVV.

The chain couples TRBV4-1 to TRBJ2-5; 12 positions match TRBD2. Germline CDR1 is MGHRA and CDR2 is YSYEKL. The V segment lost 2 bases and the J segment 4 bases; nucleotides outside the gene matches: 8. The CDR3 sequence is 17 residues long. CDR3 in DNA: TGCGCCAGCAGCCAATGGGTACTAGCGGGGGGACGAGAGACCCAGTACTTC. It encodes CASSQWVLAGGRETQYF.

The rearrangement links TRBV6-6 to TRBJ2-7; TRBD1 agrees at 9 bases. Germline trimming cut 2 bases from V and 7 bases from J; bases unmatched to any gene: 6. This CDR3 comprises 14 residues. Germline V gene lookup returns CDR1 MNHNY and CDR2 SVGAGI (reference sequence). In nucleotides, the CDR3 is TGTGCCAGCAGTTACGGGGACAGGGTTGGAGAGCAGTACTTC. It is translated as CASSYGDRVGEQYF.

The chain recombines TRBV28 with TRBJ2-1; TRBD2 aligns across 9 bases. J lost 4 bases, V lost 6 bases, and 4 bases had no gene match. CDR3 length equals 14 residues. Germline CDR1 is MDHEN and CDR2 is SYDVKM. The DNA of the CDR3 is TGTGCCAGCAGCTTAGCGGGAGTGTACAATGAGCAGTTCTTC. This encodes CASSLAGVYNEQFF.

The rearrangement links TRBV2 to TRBJ2-1; 11 bases line up with TRBD2. Germline loops: CDR1 SNHLY, CDR2 FYNNEI. The CDR3 contains 17 residues. V gave up 6 bases and J gave up 8 bases; unmatched junction bases: 15. DNA for the CDR3: TGTGCCAGCAGGGCTAGCTTAGCGGGAGGGCTGAGGGATGAGCAGTTCTTC. Protein sequence: CASRASLAGGLRDEQFF.

The V and J genes are TRBV9 and TRBJ2-1, with 14 bases fitting TRBD2. The CDR3 is made up of 18 amino acids. CDR1 and CDR2 (germline): SGDLS, YYNGEE. V lost 0 bases and J lost 3; bases outside the gene matches: 5. As DNA, the CDR3 is TGTGCCAGCAGCGTAGGAGGGACTAGCGGGGGACACTACAATGAGCAGTTCTTC. Translating gives CASSVGGTSGGHYNEQFF.

The genes are TRBV5-4 and TRBJ2-6; D is perhaps TRBD1 (5 bases). The CDR3 is made up of 17 amino acids. V was pared by 3 bases and J by 1 base, with 14 bases between. The germline CDR1 and CDR2 sequences are SGHNT and YYREEE (reference sequence). The CDR3 reads CASSSSAGWSGANVLTF. The DNA for the CDR3 is TGTGCCAGCAGCTCCTCGGCAGGGTGGTCTGGGGCCAACGTCCTGACTTTC. Together with reference TRBV5-4 and TRBJ2-6, the CDR3 gives the full variable domain: ETGVTQSPTHLIKTRGQQVTLRCSSQSGHNTVSWYQQALGQGPQFIFQYYREEENGRGNFPPRFSGLQFPNYSSELNVNALELDDSALYLCASSSSAGWSGANVLTFGAGSRLTVL.

The chain recombines TRBV7-2 with TRBJ2-3, with D possibly being TRBD2 (6 bases). This CDR3 spans 16 amino acids. V was clipped by 6 bases and J by 0 bases, with 16 bases between them. Looked up from germline, CDR1 is SGHTA and CDR2 is FQGNSA. This CDR3 is CASSLLGGSSTDTQYF. The DNA of the CDR3 is TGTGCCAGCAGTTTGTTGGGGGGTTCCAGCACAGATACGCAGTATTTT.

Only one count was recorded for this clone. J is TRBJ2-2 and V is TRBV4-1, with 7 bases lining up with TRBD2. J gave up 3 bases and V 3 bases, and 10 bases lay outside the gene matches. Germline values: CDR1 MGHRA, CDR2 YSYEKL. This CDR3 has 17 amino acids. CDR3 loop: CASSQPRRTSHTGELFF. CDR3 DNA sequence: TGCGCCAGCAGCCAGCCTCGGCGGACTAGTCACACCGGGGAGCTGTTTTTT.

Here the CDR3 DNA reads TGTGCCAGCAGCTTACTCCAGGGAGCGGGCGAAGAGCCCCAGCATTTT. Its translation: CASSLLQGAGEEPQHF. This rearrangement joins TRBV7-8 to TRBJ1-5, with D possibly being TRBD1 (5 bases). V lost 2 bases, J lost 8 bases, and 19 bases lay in between. CDR1 is SGHVS, CDR2 FQNEAQ, per germline. This CDR3 comprises 16 residues.

V usage is TRBV30 and J usage is TRBJ1-2; D unclear. The germline V gene encodes CDR1 GTSNPN and CDR2 SVGIG (reference sequence). The CDR3 is 12 amino acids. V shed 5 bases and J shed 6 bases, with 13 bases lying between them. CDR3 region: CAWDPTRDGYTF. The CDR3 DNA reads as TGTGCCTGGGACCCGACCCGGGATGGCTACACCTTC.

The gene calls are TRBV7-3 and TRBJ2-1; 7 bases are shared with TRBD1. The V gene's germline CDR1 is SGHTA and CDR2 FQGTGA. This CDR3 is 14 amino acids long. V lost 5 bases and J lost 8; bases outside the gene matches: 9. CDR3 nucleotides: TGTGCCAGCAGCCAGGGGGACGCTTGGGATGAGCAGTTCTTC. Protein sequence: CASSQGDAWDEQFF.

This sequence joins TRBV6-6 and TRBJ2-1; D perhaps matches TRBD1 (6 bases). This CDR3 contains 16 residues. Per the germline V gene, CDR1 is MNHNY and CDR2 is SVGAGI (reference sequence). V gave up 6 bases and J gave up 0 bases, with 15 bases separating them. As DNA, the CDR3 is TGTGCCAGCAGGGTATTGGGGGCGGACTCCTACAATGAGCAGTTCTTC. Protein sequence: CASRVLGADSYNEQFF.

V is TRBV7-9 and J is TRBJ2-5, with D perhaps matching TRBD2 (6 bases). The CDR3 is made up of 14 amino acids. The germline V and J ends were trimmed by 4 bases and 7 bases, with 16 bases remaining between them. CDR1 is SEHNR and CDR2 is FQNEAQ in the germline V gene (reference sequence). Written as DNA, the CDR3 is TGTGCCAGCAGCTACGAGGGCCCCGGGAGGACCCAGTACTTC. It specifies CASSYEGPGRTQYF.

V is TRBV10-1 and J is TRBJ2-5; 9 bases are a match to TRBD2. This CDR3 has 16 amino acids. With V trimmed by 6 bases and J by 7 bases, 15 bases remained unmatched. CDR1 is WNHNN and CDR2 is SYGVQD in the germline V gene (reference sequence). The DNA for the CDR3 is TGCGCCAGCAGCGAGGATAGCGGGGGTCTACAGGGGACCCAGTACTTC. Amino acids: CASSEDSGGLQGTQYF.

The chain has TRBV7-8 and TRBJ2-3, with a tentative D call TRBD2 (5 bases). CDR3 size: 17 residues. V lost 4 bases and J 0 bases, leaving 17 bases between the germline ends. Germline CDR1 and CDR2: SGHVS and FQNEAQ. The CDR3 region is CASSSYSSSRSTDTQYF. The CDR3 coding sequence is TGTGCCAGCAGCTCTTATTCATCTAGCCGGAGCACAGATACGCAGTATTTT.

V is TRBV5-5 and J is TRBJ2-3, with 7 bases fitting TRBD2. This CDR3 has 13 residues. From germline, CDR1 is SGHKS and CDR2 YYEKEE (reference sequence). V shed 4 bases and J 3 bases; nucleotides not matched to a gene: 2. The CDR3 loop reads CASSTRGTDTQYF. Written as DNA, the CDR3 is TGTGCCAGCAGCACGCGGGGGACAGATACGCAGTATTTT.

The chain is built from TRBV2 and TRBJ2-7; tentatively, D is TRBD2 (5 bases). The CDR3 runs to 13 residues. Per the germline V gene, CDR1 is SNHLY and CDR2 is FYNNEI. V shed 6 bases and J shed 11 bases, with 20 bases lying between them. CDR3 region: CASSEINDSREYF. The CDR3, as DNA: TGTGCCAGCAGCGAAATTAATGACTCGAGGGAGTACTTC.

This clone was seen just once. This chain joins TRBV19 and TRBJ2-1, with 12 bases that match TRBD1. The V and J ends lost 9 bases and 5 bases, in that order; junction bases with no gene match: 11. This CDR3 contains 16 residues. From germline, CDR1 is LNHDA and CDR2 SQIVND (reference sequence). CDR3 in amino acids: CASAKGGTGGHNEQFF. Here the CDR3 DNA reads TGTGCCAGCGCAAAAGGGGGGACAGGGGGCCACAATGAGCAGTTCTTC.

This chain connects TRBV2 to TRBJ2-3; D gene unclear. The germline gives CDR1 SNHLY, CDR2 FYNNEI. CDR3 length: 14 residues. Trimming cost V 4 bases and J 0 bases, with 8 bases left between them. The CDR3, as DNA: TGTGCCAGCAGTGTACCAGTTAGCACAGATACGCAGTATTTT. Its translation is CASSVPVSTDTQYF.

This sequence joins TRBV9 and TRBJ2-7; D is unresolved. This CDR3 region has 14 residues. Germline CDR1 and CDR2: SGDLS and YYNGEE. The V gene lost 0 bases and the J gene lost 2 bases, with 9 bases spanning the gap. This CDR3 is CASSVVPQTYEQYF. CDR3 DNA: TGTGCCAGCAGCGTAGTCCCACAGACCTACGAGCAGTACTTC.

The CDR3 loop is CASSLGDRGIREQYF. CDR3 DNA: TGCGCCAGCAGCTTGGGGGACAGGGGAATCCGGGAGCAGTACTTC. This rearrangement joins TRBV5-1 to TRBJ2-7, with TRBD1 matching over 10 bases. With V trimmed by 0 bases and J by 7 bases, 7 bases remained unmatched. The CDR3 consists of 15 residues. The V gene's germline CDR1 is SGHRS and CDR2 YFSETQ.

J is TRBJ1-2 and V is TRBV5-4, with D possibly being TRBD1 (5 bases). This CDR3 spans 13 amino acids. Germline loops: CDR1 SGHNT, CDR2 YYREEE (reference sequence). The V end was cut by 1 base, the J end by 6 bases, with 10 bases between. As DNA, the CDR3 is TGTGCCAGCAGCTTGAAGGGGATTGATGGCTACACCTTC. Residues: CASSLKGIDGYTF.

The genes are TRBV27 and TRBJ1-6; TRBD1 might be the D (6 bases). The V gene lost 4 bases and the J gene lost 4 bases, with 20 bases spanning the gap. This CDR3 is built from 18 residues. Germline values: CDR1 MNHEY, CDR2 SMNVEV (reference sequence). The CDR3 bases are TGTGCCAGCAGTTCTACAGGGTGGCGCCCACCTTATAATTCACCCCTCCACTTT. This sequence encodes CASSSTGWRPPYNSPLHF.

The chain is built from TRBV11-2 and TRBJ1-2, with D possibly TRBD1 on 6 matching bases. V lost 5 bases and J 2 bases, leaving 9 bases between the germline ends. CDR1 SGHAT and CDR2 FQNNGV come from the germline V gene. This CDR3 region has 13 residues. The CDR3 loop reads CASSPDRNYGYTF. Here the CDR3 DNA reads TGTGCCAGCAGCCCTGACAGGAACTATGGCTACACCTTC.